Presented here are 15 T cell receptor beta chains from one specimen sequenced in a study of T-cell memory formation after mild COVID-19. TCRdb reanalysed the 5' RACE reads using MiXCR and keeps one entry per CDR3 protein. The data contain 300,000 to 350,000 distinct CDR3 sequences, 13% to 15% of them seen just once; the ten biggest clones take up about 21%. The sequencing sample was made of PBMCs or a T cell subset sorted from them (not recorded which). The receptors come from a man aged 18-30 years who had mild COVID-19 (a few samples of this study predate the infection). Cell type and time point are not known.

The CDR3, as DNA: TGTGCCAGCAGAAGGGGGAGCACAGATACGCAGTATTTT. Translated: CASRRGSTDTQYF. V gene TRBV6-4 combines with J gene TRBJ2-3; D is possibly TRBD1 (6 bases). The CDR3 runs to 13 residues. The V gene lost 6 bases and the J gene lost 0 bases, with 7 bases spanning the gap. Germline V gene lookup returns CDR1 MRHNA and CDR2 SNTAGT.

The chain carries TRBV7-2 and TRBJ1-2; 7 nucleotides line up with TRBD1. The germline V gene has CDR1 SGHTA and CDR2 FQGNSA. CDR3 length: 14 residues. J lost 6 bases, V lost 4 bases, and 8 bases had no gene match. CDR3 amino acids: CASSSDFTGDGYTF. CDR3 nucleotide sequence: TGTGCCAGCAGCTCTGATTTCACAGGGGATGGCTACACCTTC.

This clonotype was detected only a few times. The V gene is TRBV24-1, the J gene TRBJ1-5, with unresolved D. With 0 bases removed from V and 15 bases from J, the gap between germline ends came to 11 bases. Germline-derived CDR1 and CDR2 are KGHDR and SFDVKD. The CDR3 runs to 12 residues. The CDR3 nucleotides read TGTGCCACCAGTGATTTGCGGGGTTTGTTGCATTTT. The encoded protein is CATSDLRGLLHF.

The chain combines TRBV2 with TRBJ1-2; tentatively, D is TRBD1 (5 bases). Between the trimmed V and J ends, which lost 6 bases and 6 bases, there was a span of 8 bases. There are 11 residues in the CDR3. Per the germline V gene, CDR1 is SNHLY and CDR2 is FYNNEI. The CDR3: CASRPTDGYTF. CDR3 DNA: TGTGCCAGCAGACCGACAGATGGCTACACCTTC.

This chain links TRBV29-1 with TRBJ2-2; 10 nucleotides align to TRBD2. Germline V gene data show CDR1 as SQVTM and CDR2 as ANQGSEA. The CDR3 totals 15 residues. V lost 4 bases and J lost 6; bases outside the gene matches: 8. Here the CDR3 DNA reads TGCAGCGTTGGTGGGACTAGCGAGGAGGCCGGGGAGCTGTTTTTT. This translates into CSVGGTSEEAGELFF.

V and J are TRBV20-1 and TRBJ2-4; no definite D call. Trimming pared 6 bases from V and 15 bases from J, leaving 9 bases between. Germline CDR1 is DFQATT and CDR2 is SNEGSKA (reference sequence). The CDR3 length is 8 residues. CDR3 in DNA: TGCAGTGCAGGACCTAGGTACTTC. This encodes CSAGPRYF.

The chain employs TRBV7-2 and TRBJ2-5, with D possibly TRBD2 on 6 matching bases. Germline V lookup: CDR1 SGHTA, CDR2 FQGNSA. This CDR3 comprises 16 residues. With 5 bases removed from V and 0 bases from J, the gap between germline ends came to 16 bases. CDR3 coding DNA: TGTGCCAGCAGCCCGATGGACTATCTGTACCAAGAGACCCAGTACTTC. This sequence encodes CASSPMDYLYQETQYF.

Ten or more counts support this clonotype. V is TRBV25-1 and J is TRBJ2-7; D is unclear. Germline-derived CDR1 and CDR2 are MGHDK and SYGVNS. V shed 0 bases and J shed 3 bases, with 3 bases lying between them. This CDR3 has 12 residues. The CDR3 region is CASSEYNYEQYF. CDR3 coding DNA: TGTGCCAGCAGTGAATATAACTACGAGCAGTACTTC.

This clonotype showed up just a few times. The chain employs TRBV2 and TRBJ1-5; D perhaps matches TRBD1 (6 bases). Trimming shortened V by 6 bases and J by 15 bases, and 21 bases separated the two germline ends. In germline, CDR1 is SNHLY, CDR2 FYNNEI. This CDR3 comprises 13 residues. CDR3 loop: CASSPNSQGLGHF. The CDR3 DNA follows: TGTGCCAGCAGCCCGAATTCTCAGGGGTTGGGGCATTTT.

This clonotype was recorded at least ten times. CDR3 protein: CASSQGGIVTEAFF. CDR3 bases: TGCGCCAGCAGCCAAGGGGGGATAGTCACTGAAGCTTTCTTT. This chain connects TRBV4-1 to TRBJ1-1; TRBD1 is a possible D gene (5 bases). This CDR3 is built from 14 residues. Trimming cost V 1 base and J 4 bases, with 10 bases left between them. From germline, CDR1 is MGHRA and CDR2 YSYEKL.

This clonotype was seen more than once but under ten times. The chain recombines TRBV7-2 with TRBJ2-5; D is perhaps TRBD1 (5 bases). The CDR3 covers 14 residues. Trimming left V 5 bases short and J 9 bases short, with 19 bases between. CDR1 and CDR2 (germline): SGHTA, FQGNSA. For the CDR3, the DNA is TGTGCCAGCAGCCTGCCAACGGAAGTAGGGGCCCAGTACTTC. It encodes CASSLPTEVGAQYF.

In this sample, this clonotype turned up a few times. The chain uses TRBV20-1 and TRBJ1-5; 7 bases align to TRBD1. Trimming at V came to 3 bases and at J to 1 base, leaving 9 bases not matched to a gene. There are 16 residues in the CDR3. Germline assignment: CDR1 DFQATT and CDR2 SNEGSKA (reference sequence). DNA for the CDR3: TGCAGTGCTAGCCACAGGGGCGTCTTGAGCAATCAGCCCCAGCATTTT. Protein: CSASHRGVLSNQPQHF.

This clonotype was counted between two and nine times. V and J are TRBV7-9 and TRBJ2-3; D perhaps matches TRBD1 (6 bases). The germline V gene has CDR1 SEHNR and CDR2 FQNEAQ (reference sequence). Trimming removed 2 bases at V and 6 bases at J, with 9 bases between. The CDR3 sequence is 13 residues long. The CDR3 region has the DNA TGTGCCAGCAGCTTACCAGGGGTGGATACGCAGTATTTT. It specifies CASSLPGVDTQYF.

The chain combines TRBV5-1 with TRBJ1-5, with unresolved D. CDR1 is SGHRS, CDR2 YFSETQ, per germline. The CDR3 loop spans 16 amino acids. Trimming pared 4 bases from V and 3 bases from J, leaving 17 bases between. CDR3 DNA sequence: TGCGCCAGCAGCCCCCGAGGCGGTAGTTACAATCAGCCCCAGCATTTT. Translation: CASSPRGGSYNQPQHF.

The rearrangement joins TRBV4-2 to TRBJ1-1; D might be TRBD1 (5 bases). With 0 bases removed from V and 11 bases from J, the gap between germline ends came to 22 bases. Per germline, CDR1 LGHNA and CDR2 YNFKEQ. The CDR3 is made up of 16 amino acids. The CDR3 loop reads CASSQDRAGRALEAFF. CDR3 bases: TGTGCCAGCAGCCAAGATCGGGCAGGGAGGGCCCTCGAGGCTTTCTTT.